This T cell receptor beta chain was identified in a study of breast tumors, draining lymph nodes, adjacent tissues. This clonotype was recorded once. What it recognizes is unknown. TCRdb used MiXCR to reprocess the multiplex PCR reads, holding one entry per CDR3 protein. The sample carries just under 65,000 distinct CDR3 sequences, around 60% recorded once. Study outcomes and limitations: Tumor T cell lymph node origin was a supported hypothesis, not proven. Most tumor T cells seemingly derive from lymph node, then expand in tumor. Luminal-like breast cancer showed significantly higher tumor–nontumor repertoire similarity than basal-like. Tumors had less TCR diversity than lymph nodes, more than nontumor tissue.

CDR3 length: 11 residues. V was clipped by 3 bases and J by 5 bases, with 4 bases between them. Germline CDR1 is SGHTA and CDR2 is FQGNSA. Sample: breast tumor tissue. The TCR comes from a female donor with breast cancer. Some clones in this sample may be carry-over from other donors' samples. The rearrangement uses TRBV7-2 and TRBJ2-5; D unresolved. CDR3: CASSLFETQYF. DNA for the CDR3: TGTGCCAGCAGCTTGTTCGAGACCCAGTACTTC.